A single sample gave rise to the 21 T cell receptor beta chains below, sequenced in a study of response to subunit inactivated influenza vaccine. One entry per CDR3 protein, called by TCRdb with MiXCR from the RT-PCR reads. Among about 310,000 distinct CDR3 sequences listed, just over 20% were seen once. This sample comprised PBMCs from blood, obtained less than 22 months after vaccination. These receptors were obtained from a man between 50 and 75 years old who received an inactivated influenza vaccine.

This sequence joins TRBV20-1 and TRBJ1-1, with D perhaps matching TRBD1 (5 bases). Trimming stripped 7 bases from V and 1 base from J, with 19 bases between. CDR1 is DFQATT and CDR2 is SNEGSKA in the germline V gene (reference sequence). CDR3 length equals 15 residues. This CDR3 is CSGLSSGSGNTEAFF. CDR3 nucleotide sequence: TGCAGTGGCTTATCATCAGGGTCGGGGAACACTGAAGCTTTCTTT.

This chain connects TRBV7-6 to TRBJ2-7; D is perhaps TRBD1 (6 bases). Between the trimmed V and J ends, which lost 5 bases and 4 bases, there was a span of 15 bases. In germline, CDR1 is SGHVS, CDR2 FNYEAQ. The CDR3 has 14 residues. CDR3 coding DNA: TGTGCCAGCAGCCTCCGTGGGACACAATACGAGCAGTACTTC. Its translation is CASSLRGTQYEQYF.

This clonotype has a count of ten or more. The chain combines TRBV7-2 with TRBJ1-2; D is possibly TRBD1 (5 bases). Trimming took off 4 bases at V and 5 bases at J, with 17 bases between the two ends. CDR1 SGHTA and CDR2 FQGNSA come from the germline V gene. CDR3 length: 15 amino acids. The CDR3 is CASSSKQVRAYGYTF. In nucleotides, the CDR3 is TGTGCCAGCAGCTCTAAACAGGTTAGGGCTTATGGCTACACCTTC.

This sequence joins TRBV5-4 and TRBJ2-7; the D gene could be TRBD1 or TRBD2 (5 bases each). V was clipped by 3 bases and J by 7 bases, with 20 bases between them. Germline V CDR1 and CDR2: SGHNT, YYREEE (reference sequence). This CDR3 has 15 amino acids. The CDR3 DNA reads TGTGCCAGCAGCTCCGGGGCCGGGTCTGTGGGTGAGCAGTACTTC. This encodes CASSSGAGSVGEQYF. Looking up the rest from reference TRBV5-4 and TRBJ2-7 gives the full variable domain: ETGVTQSPTHLIKTRGQQVTLRCSSQSGHNTVSWYQQALGQGPQFIFQYYREEENGRGNFPPRFSGLQFPNYSSELNVNALELDDSALYLCASSSGAGSVGEQYFGPGTRLTVT.

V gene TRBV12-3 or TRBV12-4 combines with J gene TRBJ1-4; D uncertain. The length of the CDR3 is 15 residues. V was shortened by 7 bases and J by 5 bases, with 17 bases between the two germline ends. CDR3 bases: TGTGCCAGCACCCCCGGGTGGGCCAGAAATGAAAAACTGTTTTTT. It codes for CASTPGWARNEKLFF.

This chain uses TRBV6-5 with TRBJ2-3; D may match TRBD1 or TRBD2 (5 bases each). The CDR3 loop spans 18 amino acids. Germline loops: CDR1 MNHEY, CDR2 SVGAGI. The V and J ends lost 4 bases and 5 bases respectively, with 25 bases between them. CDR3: CASSFQPPGPPRGDTQYF. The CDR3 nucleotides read TGTGCCAGCAGTTTCCAACCCCCGGGACCCCCGCGAGGAGATACGCAGTATTTT.

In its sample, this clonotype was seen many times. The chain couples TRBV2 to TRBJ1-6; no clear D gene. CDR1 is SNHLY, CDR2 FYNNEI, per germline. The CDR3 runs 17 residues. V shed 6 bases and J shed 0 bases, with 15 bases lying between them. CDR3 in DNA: TGTGCCAGCAGGGTAGACACGTACCGCTCCTATAATTCACCCCTCCACTTT. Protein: CASRVDTYRSYNSPLHF.

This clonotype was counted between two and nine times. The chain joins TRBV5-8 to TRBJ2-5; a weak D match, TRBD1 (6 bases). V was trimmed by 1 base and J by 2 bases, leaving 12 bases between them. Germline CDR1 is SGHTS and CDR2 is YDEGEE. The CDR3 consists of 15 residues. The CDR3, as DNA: TGTGCCAGCAGCTTGAGACGGACAGCACAAGAGACCCAGTACTTC. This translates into CASSLRRTAQETQYF. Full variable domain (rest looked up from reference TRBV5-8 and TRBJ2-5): EAGVTQSPTHLIKTRGQQATLRCSPISGHTSVYWYQQALGLGLQFLLWYDEGEERNRGNFPPRFSGRQFPNYSSELNVNALELEDSALYLCASSLRRTAQETQYFGPGTRLLVL.

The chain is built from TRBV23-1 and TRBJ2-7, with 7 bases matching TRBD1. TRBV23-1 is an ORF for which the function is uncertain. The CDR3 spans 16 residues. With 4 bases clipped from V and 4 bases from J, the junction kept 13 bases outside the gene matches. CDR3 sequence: CASSLPPGQENYEQYF. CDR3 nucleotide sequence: TGCGCCAGCAGTCTACCCCCCGGACAGGAGAATTACGAGCAGTACTTC.

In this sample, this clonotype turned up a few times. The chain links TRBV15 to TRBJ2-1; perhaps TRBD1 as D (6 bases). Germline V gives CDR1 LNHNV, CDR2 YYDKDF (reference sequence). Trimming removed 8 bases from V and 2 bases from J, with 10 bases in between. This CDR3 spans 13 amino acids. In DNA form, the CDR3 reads TGTGCCACCGGGACAAAGGCCTACAATGAGCAGTTCTTC. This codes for CATGTKAYNEQFF.

CDR3 sequence: CASSQPGQGIPGANVLTF. The CDR3 coding sequence is TGTGCCAGCAGCCAGCCGGGACAGGGGATTCCTGGGGCCAACGTCCTGACTTTC. The chain recombines TRBV5-6 with TRBJ2-6, with 10 bases aligning to TRBD1. CDR1 and CDR2 (germline): SGHDT, YYEEEE. CDR3 length equals 18 residues. V gave up 4 bases and J gave up 2 bases; unmatched junction bases: 9.

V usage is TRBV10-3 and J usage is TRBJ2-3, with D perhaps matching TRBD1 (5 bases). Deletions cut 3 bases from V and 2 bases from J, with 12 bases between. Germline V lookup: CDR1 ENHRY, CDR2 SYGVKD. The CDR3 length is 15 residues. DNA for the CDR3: TGTGCCATCAGTGACCAGGGAACCTCCACAGATACGCAGTATTTT. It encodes CAISDQGTSTDTQYF.

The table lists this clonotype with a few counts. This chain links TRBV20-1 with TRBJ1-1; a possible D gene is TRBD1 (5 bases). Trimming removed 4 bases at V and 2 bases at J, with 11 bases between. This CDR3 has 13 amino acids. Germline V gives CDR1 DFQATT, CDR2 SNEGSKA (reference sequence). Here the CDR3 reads CSATWGGNTEAFF. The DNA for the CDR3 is TGCAGTGCTACGTGGGGGGGAAACACTGAAGCTTTCTTT.

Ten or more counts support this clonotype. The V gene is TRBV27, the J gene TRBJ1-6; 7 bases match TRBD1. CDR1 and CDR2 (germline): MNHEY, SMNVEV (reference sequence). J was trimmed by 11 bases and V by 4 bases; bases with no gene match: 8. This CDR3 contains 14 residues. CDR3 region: CASSWGTEGTPLHF. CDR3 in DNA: TGTGCCAGCAGTTGGGGGACAGAGGGGACACCCCTCCACTTT.

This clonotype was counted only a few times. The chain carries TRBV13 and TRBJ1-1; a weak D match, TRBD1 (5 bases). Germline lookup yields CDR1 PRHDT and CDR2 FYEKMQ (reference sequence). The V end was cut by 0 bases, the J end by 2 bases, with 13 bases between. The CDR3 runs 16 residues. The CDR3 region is CASSLGLGTQNTEAFF. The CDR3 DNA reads TGTGCCAGCAGCTTAGGCCTAGGGACCCAAAACACTGAAGCTTTCTTT.

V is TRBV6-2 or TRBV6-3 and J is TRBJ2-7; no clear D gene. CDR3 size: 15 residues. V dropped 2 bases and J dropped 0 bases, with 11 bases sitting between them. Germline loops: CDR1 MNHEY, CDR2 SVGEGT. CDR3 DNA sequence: TGTGCCAGCAGTTACGGTCTGGTGAGCTCCTACGAGCAGTACTTC. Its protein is CASSYGLVSSYEQYF.

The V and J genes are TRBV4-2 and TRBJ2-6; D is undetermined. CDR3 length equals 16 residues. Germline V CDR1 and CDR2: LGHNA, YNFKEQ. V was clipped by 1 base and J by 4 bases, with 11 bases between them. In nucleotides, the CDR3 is TGTGCCAGCAGCCAAGTCGGTGTTCTCGGGGCCAACGTCCTGACTTTC. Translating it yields CASSQVGVLGANVLTF.

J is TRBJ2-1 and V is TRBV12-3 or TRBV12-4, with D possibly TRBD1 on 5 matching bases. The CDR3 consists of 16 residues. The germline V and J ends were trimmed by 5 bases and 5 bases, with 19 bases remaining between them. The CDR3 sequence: CASSPRYRRTDNEQFF. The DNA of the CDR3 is TGTGCCAGCAGTCCCCGCTACAGGAGAACTGACAATGAGCAGTTCTTC.

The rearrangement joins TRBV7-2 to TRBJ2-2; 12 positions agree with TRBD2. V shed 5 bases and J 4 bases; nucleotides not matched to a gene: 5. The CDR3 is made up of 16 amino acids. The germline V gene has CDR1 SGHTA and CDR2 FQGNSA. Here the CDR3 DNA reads TGTGCCAGCAGCACGACTAGCGGGAGAGTCACCGGGGAGCTGTTTTTT. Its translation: CASSTTSGRVTGELFF.

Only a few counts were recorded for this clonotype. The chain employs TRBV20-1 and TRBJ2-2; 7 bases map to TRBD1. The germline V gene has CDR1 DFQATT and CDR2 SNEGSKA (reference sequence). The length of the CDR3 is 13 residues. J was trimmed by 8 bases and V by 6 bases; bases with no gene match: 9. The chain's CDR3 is CSASPPGQGELFF. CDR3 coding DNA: TGCAGTGCGAGTCCCCCGGGACAGGGGGAGCTGTTTTTT.

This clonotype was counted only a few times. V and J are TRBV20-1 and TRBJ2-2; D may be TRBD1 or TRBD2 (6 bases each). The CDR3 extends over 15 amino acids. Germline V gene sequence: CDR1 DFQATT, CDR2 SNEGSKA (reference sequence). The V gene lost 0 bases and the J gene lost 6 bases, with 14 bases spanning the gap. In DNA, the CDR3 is TGCAGTGCTAGAGAGCCGGGGGCGAGGGCCGGGGAGCTGTTTTTT. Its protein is CSAREPGARAGELFF.